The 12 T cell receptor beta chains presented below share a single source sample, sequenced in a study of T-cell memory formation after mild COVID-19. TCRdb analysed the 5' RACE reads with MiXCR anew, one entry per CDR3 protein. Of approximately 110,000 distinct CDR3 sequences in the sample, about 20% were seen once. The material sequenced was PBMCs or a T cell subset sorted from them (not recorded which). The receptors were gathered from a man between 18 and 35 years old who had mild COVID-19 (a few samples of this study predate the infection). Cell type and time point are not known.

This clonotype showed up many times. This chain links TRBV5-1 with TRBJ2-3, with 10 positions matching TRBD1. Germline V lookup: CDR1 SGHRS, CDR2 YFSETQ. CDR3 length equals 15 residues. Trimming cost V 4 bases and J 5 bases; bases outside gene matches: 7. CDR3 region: CASSPGTGDEDTQYF. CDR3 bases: TGCGCCAGCAGCCCCGGGACAGGGGATGAAGATACGCAGTATTTT.

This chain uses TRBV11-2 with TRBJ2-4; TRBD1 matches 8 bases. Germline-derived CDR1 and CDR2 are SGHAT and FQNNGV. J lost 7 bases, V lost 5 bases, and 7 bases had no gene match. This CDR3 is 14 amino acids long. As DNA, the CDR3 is TGTGCCAGCAGCCCCAGACAGGGGTCGAACATTCAGTACTTC. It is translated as CASSPRQGSNIQYF. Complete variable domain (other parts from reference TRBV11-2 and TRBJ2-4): EAGVAQSPRYKIIEKRQSVAFWCNPISGHATLYWYQQILGQGPKLLIQFQNNGVVDDSQLPKDRFSAERLKGVDSTLKIQPAKLEDSAVYLCASSPRQGSNIQYFGAGTRLSVL.

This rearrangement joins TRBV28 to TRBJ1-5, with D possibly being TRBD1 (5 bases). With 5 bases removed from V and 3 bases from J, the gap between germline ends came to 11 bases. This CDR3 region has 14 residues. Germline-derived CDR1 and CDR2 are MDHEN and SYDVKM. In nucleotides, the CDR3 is TGTGCCAGCAGTGTCCAGGGAGACAATCAGCCCCAGCATTTT. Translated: CASSVQGDNQPQHF.

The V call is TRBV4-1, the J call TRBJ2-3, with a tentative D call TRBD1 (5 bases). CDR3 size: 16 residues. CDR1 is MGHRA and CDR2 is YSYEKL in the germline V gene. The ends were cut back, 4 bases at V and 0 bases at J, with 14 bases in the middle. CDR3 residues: CASSPWASGSTDTQYF. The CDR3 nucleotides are TGCGCCAGCAGCCCCTGGGCCTCAGGGAGCACAGATACGCAGTATTTT.

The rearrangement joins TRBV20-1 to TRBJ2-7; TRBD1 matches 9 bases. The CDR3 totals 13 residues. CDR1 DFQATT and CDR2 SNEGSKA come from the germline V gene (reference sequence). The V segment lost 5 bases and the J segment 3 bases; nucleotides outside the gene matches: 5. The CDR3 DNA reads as TGCAGTGCTGTACAGGGGGCCTTCTACGAGCAGTACTTC. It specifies CSAVQGAFYEQYF.

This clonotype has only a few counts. The CDR3 DNA reads TGTGCCAGCAGTTGGGGACAGGGATTGAACACTGAAGCTTTCTTT. It codes for CASSWGQGLNTEAFF. V gene TRBV12-3 or TRBV12-4 combines with J gene TRBJ1-1; 9 positions match TRBD1. The V and J ends lost 4 bases and 0 bases, in that order; junction bases with no gene match: 3. This CDR3 spans 15 amino acids.

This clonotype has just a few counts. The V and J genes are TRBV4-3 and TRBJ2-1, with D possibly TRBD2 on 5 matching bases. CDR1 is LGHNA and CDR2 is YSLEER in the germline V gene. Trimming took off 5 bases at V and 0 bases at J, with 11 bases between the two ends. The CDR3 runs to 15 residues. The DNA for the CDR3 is TGCGCCAGCAGCGCGGGCTCGAGCTCCTACAATGAGCAGTTCTTC. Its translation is CASSAGSSSYNEQFF.

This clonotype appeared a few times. The CDR3: CASATESSYNEQFF. CDR3 in DNA: TGTGCCAGTGCGACCGAAAGCTCCTACAATGAGCAGTTCTTC. The chain combines TRBV4-2 with TRBJ2-1; no reliable D call. CDR3 length equals 14 residues. Germline loops: CDR1 LGHNA, CDR2 YNFKEQ. V was shortened by 9 bases and J by 0 bases, with 12 bases between the two germline ends.

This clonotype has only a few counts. CDR3 in amino acids: CASSSPPGRAVLANQPQHF. DNA for the CDR3: TGTGCCAGCAGTTCTCCCCCAGGCAGGGCGGTTTTGGCGAATCAGCCCCAGCATTTT. The chain recombines TRBV28 with TRBJ1-5, with a possible D match to TRBD1 (5 bases). Germline loops: CDR1 MDHEN, CDR2 SYDVKM. V lost 4 bases to trimming and J lost 4 bases, with 26 bases between them. The CDR3 spans 19 residues. The full variable domain, in which reference TRBV28 and TRBJ1-5 provide the parts outside the CDR3, is DVKVTQSSRYLVKRTGEKVFLECVQDMDHENMFWYRQDPGLGLRLIYFSYDVKMKEKGDIPEGYSVSREKKERFSLILESASTNQTSMYLCASSSPPGRAVLANQPQHFGDGTRLSIL.

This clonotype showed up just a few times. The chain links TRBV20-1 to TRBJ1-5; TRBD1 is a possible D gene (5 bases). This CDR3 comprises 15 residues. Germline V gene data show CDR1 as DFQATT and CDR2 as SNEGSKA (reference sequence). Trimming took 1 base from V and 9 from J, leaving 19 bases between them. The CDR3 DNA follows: TGCAGTGCTAGAGGGGTCTCGGGACGCCTGGGGCCCCAGCATTTT. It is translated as CSARGVSGRLGPQHF.

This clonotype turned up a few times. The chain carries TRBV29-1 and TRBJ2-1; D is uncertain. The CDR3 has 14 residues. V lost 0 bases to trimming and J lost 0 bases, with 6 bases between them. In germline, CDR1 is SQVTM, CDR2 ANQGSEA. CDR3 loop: CSVEDESSYNEQFF. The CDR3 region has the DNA TGCAGCGTTGAAGACGAAAGCTCCTACAATGAGCAGTTCTTC.

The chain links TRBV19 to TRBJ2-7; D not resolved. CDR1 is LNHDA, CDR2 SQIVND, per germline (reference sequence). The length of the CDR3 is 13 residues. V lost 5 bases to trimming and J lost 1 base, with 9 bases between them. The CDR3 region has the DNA TGTGCCAGTAGTCGCACAGCGTCCTACGAGCAGTACTTC. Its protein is CASSRTASYEQYF.